The clone carrying this T cell receptor beta chain was found once. The same CDR3 arises from other DNA sequences in this sample as well. The germline V gene encodes CDR1 MNHEY and CDR2 SMNVEV (reference sequence). J was trimmed by 2 bases and V by 5 bases; bases with no gene match: 6. The CDR3 is 15 residues long. The source of the sample is a study of blood T cell repertoires in COVID-19. Study-level background: Sites in the United States, Italy and Spain provided acute and convalescent COVID-19 samples.

The data were produced by immunoSEQ multiplex PCR, yet TCRdb's version contains in-frame clones alone and is incomplete. The sample consists of some 67,000 clones, 70% to 90% of them appearing once. What was sequenced was peripheral blood. V usage is TRBV27 and J usage is TRBJ2-7, with 10 bases identical to TRBD2. The sequence came from an elderly woman with acute or convalescent COVID-19. CDR3 DNA sequence: TGTGCCAGCAGTCCTCGACTAGCGGGTCCCTACGAGCAGTACTTC. Its protein product is CASSPRLAGPYEQYF.